This entry describes one T cell receptor (beta chain). Its antigen is unidentified. TCRdb's table, derived via immunoSEQ multiplex PCR, lists solely in-frame clones and lacks some. Of 150,000 to 200,000 clones in the sample, 85% to 95% were seen once. The data stem from a study of T cell responses to AZD1222 COVID-19 vaccine. Study-level information: Second-dose groups at about 4 or about 12 weeks were pooled. Findings and limits, study-wide: Spike-spanning, vaccine-associated CD4 TCRs were dominant at 160-218 and 743-854. After two AZD1222 doses, spike-specific TCR breadth and depth rose versus day 0. Females made up more of the donors, who were largely white British, and clonal diversity may have come out too low.

The CDR3 contains 17 residues. Per the germline V gene, CDR1 is SGHNT and CDR2 is YYREEE (reference sequence). V was pared by 4 bases and J by 2 bases, with 9 bases of the junction left unmatched. The sequencing used peripheral blood, collected on day 0 of AZD1222 vaccination. This sequence was found in an adult in good health. V gene TRBV5-4 combines with J gene TRBJ2-5; 12 bases fit TRBD2. CDR3 residues: CASSPLTSGSLQETQYF. DNA of the CDR3: TGTGCCAGCAGCCCGCTGACTAGCGGGAGTTTACAAGAGACCCAGTACTTC.